This is a list of T cell receptor beta chains from one sample in a study of cytomegalovirus exposure and HLA in healthy donors. The table came from immunoSEQ multiplex PCR; TCRdb's copy has only in-frame clones and leaves some out. The data show some 150,000 clones, with approximately 80% seen just once and around 4% held by the top ten. Sequenced material: PBMCs. The receptors stem from a man aged 35 to 55 in good health and CMV-seronegative. The CDR3 runs from the conserved cysteine through the conserved F or W. Each record gives: D gene, clone size, V gene, J gene, CDR3 protein, CDR3 DNA. The D gene is left open where the match is weak. Rows may omit the clone size; those that give it use once, few, many or a size class.

>TRBD2|-|TRBV2|TRBJ2-7
CASSSLQRGIYF
TGTGCCAGCAGCTCTCTTCAGCGGGGGATTTACTTC
>TRBD1|-|TRBV5-1|TRBJ2-7
CASSLTGGISYEQYF
TGCGCCAGCAGCTTAACAGGGGGCATATCCTACGAGCAGTACTTC
>TRBD2|few|TRBV6-4|TRBJ2-3
CASSSSGGTDTQYF
TGTGCCAGCAGTTCCAGCGGGGGGACAGATACGCAGTATTTT
>-|-|TRBV6-5|TRBJ2-1
CASSWGAYNEQFF
TGTGCCAGCAGCTGGGGGGCCTACAATGAGCAGTTCTTC
>-|once|TRBV9|TRBJ2-5
CASSVFGQETQYF
TGTGCCAGCAGCGTTTTCGGGCAAGAGACCCAGTACTTC
>TRBD1|-|TRBV18|TRBJ1-1
CASSPGQGTDTEAFF
TGTGCCAGCTCACCCGGACAGGGGACGGACACTGAAGCTTTCTTT
>-|few|TRBV5-4|TRBJ1-5
CASSLQNQPQHF
TGTGCCAGCAGCTTGCAGAATCAGCCCCAGCATTTT
>-|-|TRBV15|TRBJ1-6
CATSRDKGLGANSPLHF
TGTGCCACCAGCAGAGATAAAGGGCTGGGGGCGAATTCACCCCTCCACTTT
>-|few|TRBV6-5|TRBJ2-2
CASSYSFSGNTGELFF
TGTGCCAGCAGTTACTCGTTTTCGGGGAACACCGGGGAGCTGTTTTTT
>-|once|TRBV7-9|TRBJ1-2
CAMTDNYNYGYTF
TGTGCCATGACGGACAACTACAACTATGGCTACACCTTC
>-|-|TRBV5-8|TRBJ2-7
CASSSRVSYSYEQYF
TGTGCCAGCAGCTCCCGGGTCTCTTATTCCTACGAGCAGTACTTC
>-|-|TRBV27|TRBJ2-1
CASSFRMSSYNEQFF
TGTGCCAGCAGTTTCAGGATGAGCTCCTACAATGAGCAGTTCTTC
>-|-|TRBV27|TRBJ1-1
CASRRMRWNTEAFF
TGTGCCAGCCGGCGCATGAGGTGGAACACTGAAGCTTTCTTT
>TRBD2|-|TRBV5-1|TRBJ2-5
CASASGGGETQYF
TGCGCCAGCGCTAGCGGGGGGGGAGAGACCCAGTACTTC
>TRBD1|-|TRBV5-6|TRBJ1-5
CASSAYQGDLNQPQHF
TGTGCCAGCAGCGCCTATCAGGGGGACCTAAATCAGCCCCAGCATTTT
>TRBD1|-|TRBV27|TRBJ2-1
CASRTPGQGRDEQFF
TGTGCCAGTCGGACCCCGGGACAGGGAAGGGACGAGCAGTTCTTC
>-|-|TRBV9|TRBJ1-1
CASSVVEGGAEAFF
TGTGCCAGCAGCGTAGTAGAGGGAGGCGCTGAAGCTTTCTTT
>-|few|TRBV5-1|TRBJ2-3
CASSPNLDSINTQYF
TGCGCCAGCAGCCCGAACTTGGACAGTATTAATACGCAGTATTTT